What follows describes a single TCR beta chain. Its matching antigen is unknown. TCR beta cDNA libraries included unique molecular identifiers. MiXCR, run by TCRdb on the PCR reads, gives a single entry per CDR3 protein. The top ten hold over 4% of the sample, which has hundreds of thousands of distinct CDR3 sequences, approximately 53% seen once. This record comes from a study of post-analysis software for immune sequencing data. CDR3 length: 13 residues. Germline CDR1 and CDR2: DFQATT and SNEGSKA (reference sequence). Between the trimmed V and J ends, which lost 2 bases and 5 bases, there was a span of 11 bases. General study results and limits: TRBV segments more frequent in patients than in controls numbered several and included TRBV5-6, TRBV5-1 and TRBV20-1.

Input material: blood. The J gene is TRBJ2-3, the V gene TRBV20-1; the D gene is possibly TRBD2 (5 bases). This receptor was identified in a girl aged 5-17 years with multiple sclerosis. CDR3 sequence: CSARPGILDTQYF. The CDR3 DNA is TGCAGTGCTAGACCCGGGATCCTAGATACGCAGTATTTT.